This TCR beta chain was sequenced for a study of T-cell reconstitution after alpha-beta-depleted transplantation in children. This clonotype was recorded many times. Construction of the TCRbeta library involved unique molecular identifiers. Using its own MiXCR run on the PCR reads, TCRdb lists one record per CDR3 protein. Of approximately 200,000 distinct CDR3 sequences listed, about 14% are singletons. Looked up from germline, CDR1 is SQVTM and CDR2 is ANQGSEA. This CDR3 region has 11 residues. Unmatched junction bases numbered 1, after V lost 6 bases and J lost 3 bases. The source material was PBMCs from the stem cell graft donor, sampled from the stem cell graft. The receptor was derived from a human donor who donated a stem cell graft to a child with acute lymphoblastic leukemia. The chain employs TRBV29-1 and TRBJ2-5, with 7 bases identical to TRBD1. In nucleotides, the CDR3 is TGCAGCGTCGGGACAGAAGAGACCCAGTACTTC. Its protein product is CSVGTEETQYF.